These 5 T cell receptor beta chains were sequenced from one sample in a study of blood T cell repertoires in COVID-19. Generated by immunoSEQ multiplex PCR, the TCRdb table keeps only in-frame clones and is missing some. Of a few hundred thousand clones listed, 80% to 90% are singletons. Sequenced material: PBMCs or T cells enriched from blood (not recorded which). Source of these receptors: a woman aged 40 to 50 with acute COVID-19.

The rearrangement links TRBV5-1 to TRBJ2-3, with D possibly being TRBD2 (5 bases). V lost 0 bases, J lost 3 bases, and 8 bases lay in between. CDR1 is SGHRS and CDR2 is YFSETQ in the germline V gene. This CDR3 is 14 amino acids long. CDR3 region: CASSLARETDTQYF. The CDR3 bases are TGCGCCAGCAGCTTGGCACGGGAAACAGATACGCAGTATTTT.

The V call is TRBV3-1 (or the pseudogene TRBV3-2), the J call TRBJ2-7, with D unclear. V shed 0 bases and J shed 2 bases, with 14 bases lying between them. The germline V gene encodes CDR1 LGHDT and CDR2 YNNKEL (reference sequence). The CDR3 covers 16 residues. The CDR3, as DNA: TGTGCCAGCAGCCAAGAGGGCGTATCGGCAACCTACGAGCAGTACTTC. Protein product: CASSQEGVSATYEQYF.

The J gene is TRBJ2-2, the V gene TRBV7-9; 10 positions match TRBD2. CDR3 length equals 16 residues. V lost 5 bases, J lost 2 bases, and 5 bases stayed unmatched. CDR1 is SEHNR and CDR2 is FQNEAQ in the germline V gene (reference sequence). CDR3 in amino acids: CASSQTSGINTGELFF. The CDR3 nucleotides read TGTGCCAGCAGCCAAACTAGCGGGATAAACACCGGGGAGCTGTTTTTT.

V is TRBV7-6 and J is TRBJ2-3, with 11 positions matching TRBD2. Germline CDR1 SGHVS, CDR2 FNYEAQ. There are 16 residues in the CDR3. V gave up 5 bases and J gave up 2 bases; unmatched junction bases: 6. The CDR3 DNA reads TGTGCCAGCAGCCCCGGGACTAGCGGCCTCACAGATACGCAGTATTTT. Amino acid sequence: CASSPGTSGLTDTQYF.

The chain recombines TRBV13 with TRBJ2-4, with unresolved D. The CDR3 covers 16 residues. Germline CDR1 PRHDT, CDR2 FYEKMQ (reference sequence). V lost 0 bases and J lost 0, with 9 bases in between. The CDR3, as DNA: TGTGCCAGCAGCTTAGGGGCAGTAATAGCCAAAAACATTCAGTACTTC. Translated, it gives CASSLGAVIAKNIQYF. The full variable domain, in which reference TRBV13 and TRBJ2-4 provide the parts outside the CDR3, is AAGVIQSPRHLIKEKRETATLKCYPIPRHDTVYWYQQGPGQDPQFLISFYEKMQSDKGSIPDRFSAQQFSDYHSELNMSSLELGDSALYFCASSLGAVIAKNIQYFGAGTRLSVL.